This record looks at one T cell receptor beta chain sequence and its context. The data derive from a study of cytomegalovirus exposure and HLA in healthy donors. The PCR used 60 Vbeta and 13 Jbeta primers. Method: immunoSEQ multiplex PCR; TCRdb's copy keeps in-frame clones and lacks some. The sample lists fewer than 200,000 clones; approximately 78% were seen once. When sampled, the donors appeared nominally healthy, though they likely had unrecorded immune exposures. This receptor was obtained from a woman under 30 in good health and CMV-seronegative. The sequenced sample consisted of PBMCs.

The CDR3 is CASSEGAWQLTYGYTF. The CDR3 region has the DNA TGTGCCAGCAGTGAAGGGGCTTGGCAGCTTACTTATGGCTACACCTTC. The rearrangement links TRBV6-1 to TRBJ1-2; D is uncertain. V was clipped by 1 base and J by 5 bases, with 17 bases between them. The CDR3 consists of 16 residues. Germline assignment: CDR1 MNHNS and CDR2 SASEGT.